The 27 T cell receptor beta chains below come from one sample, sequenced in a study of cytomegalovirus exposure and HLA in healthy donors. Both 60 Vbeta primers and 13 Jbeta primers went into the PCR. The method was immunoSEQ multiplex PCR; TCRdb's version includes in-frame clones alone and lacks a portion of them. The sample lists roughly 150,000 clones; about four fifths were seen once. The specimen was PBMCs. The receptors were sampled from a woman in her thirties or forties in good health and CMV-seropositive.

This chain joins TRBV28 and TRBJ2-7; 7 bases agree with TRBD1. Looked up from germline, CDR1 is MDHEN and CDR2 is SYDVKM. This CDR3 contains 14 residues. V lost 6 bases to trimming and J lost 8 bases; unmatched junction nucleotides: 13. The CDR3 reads CASSVPGTDFQQYF. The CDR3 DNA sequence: TGTGCCAGCAGCGTTCCGGGGACAGACTTTCAGCAGTACTTC.

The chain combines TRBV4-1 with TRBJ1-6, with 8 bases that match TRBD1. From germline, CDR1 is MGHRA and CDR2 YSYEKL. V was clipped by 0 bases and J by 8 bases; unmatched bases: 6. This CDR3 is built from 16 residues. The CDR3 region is CASSQDTDRVDSPLHF. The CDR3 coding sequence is TGCGCCAGCAGCCAAGATACGGACAGGGTGGATTCACCCCTCCACTTT.

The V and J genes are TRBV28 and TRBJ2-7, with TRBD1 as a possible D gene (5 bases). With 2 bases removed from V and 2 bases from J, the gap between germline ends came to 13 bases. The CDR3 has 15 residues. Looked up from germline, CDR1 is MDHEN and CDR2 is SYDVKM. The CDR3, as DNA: TGTGCCAGCAGTTTAATGGAGCAGGGCGCCTACGAGCAGTACTTC. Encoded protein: CASSLMEQGAYEQYF. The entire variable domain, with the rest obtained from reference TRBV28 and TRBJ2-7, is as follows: DVKVTQSSRYLVKRTGEKVFLECVQDMDHENMFWYRQDPGLGLRLIYFSYDVKMKEKGDIPEGYSVSREKKERFSLILESASTNQTSMYLCASSLMEQGAYEQYFGPGTRLTVT.

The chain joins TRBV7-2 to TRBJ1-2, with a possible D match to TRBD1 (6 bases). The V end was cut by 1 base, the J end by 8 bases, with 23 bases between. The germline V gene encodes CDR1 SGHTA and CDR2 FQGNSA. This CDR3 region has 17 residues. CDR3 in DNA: TGTGCCAGCAGCTTAGTTTATCGGCAGGGGCACGGGGGGGGCTACACCTTC. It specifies CASSLVYRQGHGGGYTF.

The CDR3 protein is CSVVTNRGGYEQYF. The CDR3 DNA is TGCAGCGTTGTAACTAACAGGGGAGGCTACGAGCAGTACTTC. The chain carries TRBV29-1 and TRBJ2-7, with a possible D match to TRBD1 (7 bases). CDR3 size: 14 residues. Germline V lookup: CDR1 SQVTM, CDR2 ANQGSEA. V dropped 4 bases and J dropped 3 bases, with 16 bases sitting between them.

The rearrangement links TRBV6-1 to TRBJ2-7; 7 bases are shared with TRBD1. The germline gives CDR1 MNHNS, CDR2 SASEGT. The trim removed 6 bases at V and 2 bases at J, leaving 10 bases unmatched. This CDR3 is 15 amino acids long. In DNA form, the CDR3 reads TGTGCCAGCAGCGGACAGGCAAAGGCGACCTACGAGCAGTACTTC. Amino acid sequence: CASSGQAKATYEQYF.

CDR3 loop: CASSPSLGGLAYEQYF. The CDR3 DNA is TGTGCCAGCAGTCCCTCGCTGGGGGGACTAGCCTACGAGCAGTACTTC. The genes are TRBV27 and TRBJ2-7; 8 bases agree with TRBD2. The CDR3 is 16 residues long. J was trimmed by 2 bases and V by 5 bases; bases with no gene match: 11. Germline CDR1 and CDR2: MNHEY and SMNVEV (reference sequence).

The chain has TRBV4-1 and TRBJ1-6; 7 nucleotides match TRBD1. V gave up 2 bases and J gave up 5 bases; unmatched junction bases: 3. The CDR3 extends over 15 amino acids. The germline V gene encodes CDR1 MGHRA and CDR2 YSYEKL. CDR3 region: CASSQPTGDNSPLHF. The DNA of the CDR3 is TGCGCCAGCAGCCAACCAACAGGGGATAATTCACCCCTCCACTTT.

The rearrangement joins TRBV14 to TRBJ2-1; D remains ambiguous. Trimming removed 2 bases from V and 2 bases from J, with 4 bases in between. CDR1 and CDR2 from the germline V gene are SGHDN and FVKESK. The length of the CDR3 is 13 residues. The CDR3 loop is CASSQSAYNEQFF. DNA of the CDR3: TGTGCCAGCAGCCAAAGCGCCTACAATGAGCAGTTCTTC.

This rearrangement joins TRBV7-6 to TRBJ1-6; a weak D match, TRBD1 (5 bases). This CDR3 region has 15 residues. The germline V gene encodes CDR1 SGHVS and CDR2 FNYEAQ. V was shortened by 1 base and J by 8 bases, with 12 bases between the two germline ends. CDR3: CASSLGTGVYSPLHF. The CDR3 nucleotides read TGTGCCAGCAGCTTAGGGACGGGGGTCTATTCACCCCTCCACTTT.

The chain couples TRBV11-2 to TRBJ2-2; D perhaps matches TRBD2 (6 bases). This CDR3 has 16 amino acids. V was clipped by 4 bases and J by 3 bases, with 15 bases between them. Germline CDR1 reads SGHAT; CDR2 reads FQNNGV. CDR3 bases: TGTGCCAGCAGCTATTTTCGCGGGAAGCACACCGGGGAGCTGTTTTTT. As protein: CASSYFRGKHTGELFF.

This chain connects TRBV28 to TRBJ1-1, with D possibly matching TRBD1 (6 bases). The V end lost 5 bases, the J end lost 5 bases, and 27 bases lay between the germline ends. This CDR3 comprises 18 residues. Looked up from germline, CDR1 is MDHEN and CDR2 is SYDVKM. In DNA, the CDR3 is TGTGCCAGCAGTATAAACAGGGCGCCACTCACCAGAGGGACTGAAGCTTTCTTT. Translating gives CASSINRAPLTRGTEAFF.

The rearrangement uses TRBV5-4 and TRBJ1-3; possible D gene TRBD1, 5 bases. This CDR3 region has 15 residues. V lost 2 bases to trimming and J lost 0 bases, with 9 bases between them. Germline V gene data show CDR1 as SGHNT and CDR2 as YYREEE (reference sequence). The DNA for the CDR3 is TGTGCCAGCAGCTTCGAAGACAGCTCTGGAAACACCATATATTTT. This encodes CASSFEDSSGNTIYF.

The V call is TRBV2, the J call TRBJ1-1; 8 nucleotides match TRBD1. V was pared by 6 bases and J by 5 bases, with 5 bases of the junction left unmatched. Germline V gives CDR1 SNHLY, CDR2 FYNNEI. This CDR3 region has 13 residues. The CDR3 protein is CASSGQGKTEAFF. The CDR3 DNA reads TGTGCCAGCAGCGGACAGGGTAAGACTGAAGCTTTCTTT.

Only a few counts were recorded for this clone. CDR3 sequence reads: CASSRSTSNTEAFF. For the CDR3, the DNA is TGTGCCAGCAGTCGGAGTACATCAAACACTGAAGCTTTCTTT. The chain employs TRBV2 and TRBJ1-1; no clear D gene. Trimming cost V 5 bases and J 2 bases, with 12 bases left between them. Germline V gene lookup returns CDR1 SNHLY and CDR2 FYNNEI. The CDR3 contains 14 residues.

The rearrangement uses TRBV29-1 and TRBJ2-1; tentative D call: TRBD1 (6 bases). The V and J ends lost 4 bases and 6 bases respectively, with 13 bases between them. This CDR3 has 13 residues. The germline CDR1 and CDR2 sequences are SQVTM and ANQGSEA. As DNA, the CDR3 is TGCAGCGTTGCAAGGCAACAGGGCAATGAGCAGTTCTTC. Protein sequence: CSVARQQGNEQFF.

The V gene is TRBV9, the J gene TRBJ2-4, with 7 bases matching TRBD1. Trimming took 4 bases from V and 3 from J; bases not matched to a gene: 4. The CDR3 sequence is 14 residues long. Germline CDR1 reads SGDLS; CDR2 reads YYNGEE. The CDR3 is CASSTGTVKNIQYF. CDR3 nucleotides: TGTGCCAGCAGCACCGGGACAGTCAAAAACATTCAGTACTTC.

Written as DNA, the CDR3 is TGTGCCAGCAGCCCCTATAGCGGTTCCTACGAGCAGTACTTC. Translating gives CASSPYSGSYEQYF. This sequence joins TRBV7-2 and TRBJ2-7; tentatively, D is TRBD2 (6 bases). The CDR3 is 14 amino acids. Trimming cost V 5 bases and J 1 base, with 12 bases left between them. Germline lookup yields CDR1 SGHTA and CDR2 FQGNSA. Looking up the rest from reference TRBV7-2 and TRBJ2-7 gives the full variable domain: GAGVSQSPSNKVTEKGKDVELRCDPISGHTALYWYRQSLGQGLEFLIYFQGNSAPDKSGLPSDRFSAERTGGSVSTLTIQRTQQEDSAVYLCASSPYSGSYEQYFGPGTRLTVT.

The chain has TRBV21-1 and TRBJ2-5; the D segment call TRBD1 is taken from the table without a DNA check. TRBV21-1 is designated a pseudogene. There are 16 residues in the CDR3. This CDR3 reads CASSKVPTGRNETQYF. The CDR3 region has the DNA TGTGCCAGCAGCAAAGTCCCGACAGGGAGAAACGAGACCCAGTACTTC.

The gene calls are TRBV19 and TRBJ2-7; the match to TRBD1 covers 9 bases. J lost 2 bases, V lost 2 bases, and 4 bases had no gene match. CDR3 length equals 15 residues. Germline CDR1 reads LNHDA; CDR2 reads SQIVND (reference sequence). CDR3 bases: TGTGCCAGTAGTATAACAGGGGGCGAGACCTACGAGCAGTACTTC. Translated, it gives CASSITGGETYEQYF. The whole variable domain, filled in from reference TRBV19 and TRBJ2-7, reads DGGITQSPKYLFRKEGQNVTLSCEQNLNHDAMYWYRQDPGQGLRLIYYSQIVNDFQKGDIAEGYSVSREKKESFPLTVTSAQKNPTAFYLCASSITGGETYEQYFGPGTRLTVT.

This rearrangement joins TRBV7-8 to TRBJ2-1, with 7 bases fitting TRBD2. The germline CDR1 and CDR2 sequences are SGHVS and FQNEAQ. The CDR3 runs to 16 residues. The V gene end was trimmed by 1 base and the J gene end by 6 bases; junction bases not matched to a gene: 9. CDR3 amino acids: CASSLVRGVTINEQFF. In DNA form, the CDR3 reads TGTGCCAGCAGCTTAGTTCGGGGGGTAACGATCAATGAGCAGTTCTTC.

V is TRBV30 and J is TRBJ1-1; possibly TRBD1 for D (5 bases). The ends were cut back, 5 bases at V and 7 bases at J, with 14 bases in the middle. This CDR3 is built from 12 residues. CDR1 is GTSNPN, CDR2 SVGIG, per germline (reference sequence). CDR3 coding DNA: TGTGCCTGGGGCCAGGGAGGTGGTGAAGCTTTCTTT. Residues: CAWGQGGGEAFF.

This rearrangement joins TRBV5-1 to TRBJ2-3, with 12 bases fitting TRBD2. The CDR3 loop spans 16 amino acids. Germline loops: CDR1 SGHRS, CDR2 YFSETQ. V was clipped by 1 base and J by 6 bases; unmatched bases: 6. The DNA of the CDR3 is TGCGCCAGCAGCTTGTGGCTAGCGGGAGGGCGGGATACGCAGTATTTT. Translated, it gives CASSLWLAGGRDTQYF.

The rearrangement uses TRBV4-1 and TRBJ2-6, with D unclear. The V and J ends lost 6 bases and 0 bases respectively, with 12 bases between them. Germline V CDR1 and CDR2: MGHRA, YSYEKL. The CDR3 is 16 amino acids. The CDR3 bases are TGCGCCAGCAGTCCCGGGTTGAGCTCTGGGGCCAACGTCCTGACTTTC. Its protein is CASSPGLSSGANVLTF.

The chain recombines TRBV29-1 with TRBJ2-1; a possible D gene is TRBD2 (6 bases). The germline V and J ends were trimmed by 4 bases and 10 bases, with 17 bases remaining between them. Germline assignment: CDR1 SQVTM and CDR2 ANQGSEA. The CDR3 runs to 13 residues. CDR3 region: CSVVTVAAREQFF. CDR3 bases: TGCAGCGTTGTAACGGTAGCGGCTAGAGAGCAGTTCTTC.

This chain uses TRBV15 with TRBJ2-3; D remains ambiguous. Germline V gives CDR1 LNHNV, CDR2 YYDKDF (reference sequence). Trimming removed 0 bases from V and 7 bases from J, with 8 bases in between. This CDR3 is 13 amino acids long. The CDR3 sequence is CATSRERRNTQYF. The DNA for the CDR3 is TGTGCCACCAGCAGAGAAAGGAGAAATACGCAGTATTTT.

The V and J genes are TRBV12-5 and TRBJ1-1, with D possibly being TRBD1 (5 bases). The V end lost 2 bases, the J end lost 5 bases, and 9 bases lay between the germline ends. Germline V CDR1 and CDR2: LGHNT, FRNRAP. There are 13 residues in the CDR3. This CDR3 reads CASGLRRGTEAFF. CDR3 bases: TGTGCTAGTGGTTTGCGGAGGGGAACTGAAGCTTTCTTT. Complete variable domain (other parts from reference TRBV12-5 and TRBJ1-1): DARVTQTPRHKVTEMGQEVTMRCQPILGHNTVFWYRQTMMQGLELLAYFRNRAPLDDSGMPKDRFSAEMPDATLATLKIQPSEPRDSAVYFCASGLRRGTEAFFGQGTRLTVV.